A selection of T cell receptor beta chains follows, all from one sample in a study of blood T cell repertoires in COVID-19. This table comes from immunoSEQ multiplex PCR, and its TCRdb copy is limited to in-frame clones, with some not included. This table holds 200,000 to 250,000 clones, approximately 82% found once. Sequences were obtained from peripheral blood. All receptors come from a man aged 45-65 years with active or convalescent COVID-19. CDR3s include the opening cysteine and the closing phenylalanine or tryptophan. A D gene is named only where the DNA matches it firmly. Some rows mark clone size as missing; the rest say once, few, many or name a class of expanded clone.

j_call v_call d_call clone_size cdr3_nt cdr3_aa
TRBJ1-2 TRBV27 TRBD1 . TGTGCCAGCAGTTCCCCGGGACAGGGATCCTATGGCTACACCTTC CASSSPGQGSYGYTF
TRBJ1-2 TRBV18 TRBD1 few TGTGCCAGCTCACTCGACAGGGGGTTAGGCTATGGCTACACCTTC CASSLDRGLGYGYTF
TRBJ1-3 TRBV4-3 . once TGCGCCAGCAGCCGACAGCGTGTCTCTGGAAACACCATATATTTT CASSRQRVSGNTIYF
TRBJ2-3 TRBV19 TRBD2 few TGTGCCAGTAGCTGGGCGGGAGGGCCCGTACTCACAGATACGCAGTATTTT CASSWAGGPVLTDTQYF
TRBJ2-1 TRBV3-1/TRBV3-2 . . TGTGCCAGCAGCCAAGGAGCCAGCGGCCTCTACAATGAGCAGTTCTTC CASSQGASGLYNEQFF
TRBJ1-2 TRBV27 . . TGTGCCAGCAGTAACCGGGGAGTCAGGGGCCCTCTGAGTGGCTACACCTTC CASSNRGVRGPLSGYTF
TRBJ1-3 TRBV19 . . TGTGCCAGTAGCCAGGGAACAGGAAACACCATATATTTT CASSQGTGNTIYF
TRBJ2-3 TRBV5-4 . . TGTGCCAGCAGCTCGAGGTTGGGAGACAGCACAGATACGCAGTATTTT CASSSRLGDSTDTQYF
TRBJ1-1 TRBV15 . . TGTGCCACCAGCAGAGACCCTGGCCGGAGGAACACTGAAGCTTTCTTT CATSRDPGRRNTEAFF
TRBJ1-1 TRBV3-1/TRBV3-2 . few TGTGCCAGCAGCCAAGAGGTTCCGGGGGGCAACACTGAAGCTTTCTTT CASSQEVPGGNTEAFF
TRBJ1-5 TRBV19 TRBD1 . TGTGCCAGTAGTATAGGGGACAGGGGGCGCAATCAGCCCCAGCATTTT CASSIGDRGRNQPQHF
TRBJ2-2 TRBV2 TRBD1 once TGTGCCAGCAGGTTAAGGGACAGGGGGCTTCGAGGCACCGGGGAGCTGTTTTTT CASRLRDRGLRGTGELFF
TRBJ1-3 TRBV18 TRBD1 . TGTGCCAGCTCACCCGACAGGGGAGGTGGAAACACCATATATTTT CASSPDRGGGNTIYF
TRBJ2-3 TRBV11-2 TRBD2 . TGTGCCAGCAGCTCAAGACTAGCGGGAGCAGATACGCAGTATTTT CASSSRLAGADTQYF
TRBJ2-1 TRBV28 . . TGTGCCAGCAGACCGGGACAAGCCTACAATGAGCAGTTCTTC CASRPGQAYNEQFF
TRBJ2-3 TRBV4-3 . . TGCGCCAGCAGCCAAGATTCAGGGCCCCGGACAGATACGCAGTATTTT CASSQDSGPRTDTQYF
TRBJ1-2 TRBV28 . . TGTGCCAGCACGGGTCAGCACGCCCCTGGCTATGGCTACACCTTC CASTGQHAPGYGYTF
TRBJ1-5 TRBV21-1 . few TGTGCCAGCAGCAAAGTCCGATCACGGGGGTTATGTCAGCCCCAGCATTTT CASSKVRSRGLCQPQHF
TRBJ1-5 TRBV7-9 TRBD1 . TGTGCCAGCAACGGACAGGGGAGCAATCAGCCCCAGCATTTT CASNGQGSNQPQHF
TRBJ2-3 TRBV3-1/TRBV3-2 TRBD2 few TGTGCCAGCAGCCATACACTAGCGGGGGCCAGCACAGATACGCAGTATTTT CASSHTLAGASTDTQYF
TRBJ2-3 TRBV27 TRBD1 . TGTGCCAGGTTAGACTGGGGACAGGGGGCCTGCATGAGCACAGATACGCAGTATTTT CARLDWGQGACMSTDTQYF
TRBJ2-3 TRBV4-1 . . TGCGCCAGCAGCCAAGTTGGCAGGACAGATACGCAGTATTTT CASSQVGRTDTQYF
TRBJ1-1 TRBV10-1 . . TGCGCCACCTCGTGGGCGAACACTGAAGCTTTCTTT CATSWANTEAFF
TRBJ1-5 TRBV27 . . TGTGCCAGCAGTTTAGGTCGGCGGGATCAGCCCCAGCATTTT CASSLGRRDQPQHF
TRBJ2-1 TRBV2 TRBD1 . TGTGCCAGCAGGGCCCTCAGGACAGGTCACAATGAGCAGTTCTTC CASRALRTGHNEQFF
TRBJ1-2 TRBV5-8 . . TGTGCCAGCAGCGGGTGGTCGGGGGGCATCTATGGCTACACCTTC CASSGWSGGIYGYTF
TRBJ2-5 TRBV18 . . TGTGCCAGCTCACCGGCGACAGGAGCAGAGACCCAGTACTTC CASSPATGAETQYF
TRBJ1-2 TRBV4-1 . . TGCGCCAGCAGCCAAGATTGGGGCAACTATGGCTACACCTTC CASSQDWGNYGYTF
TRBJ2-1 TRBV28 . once TGTGCCAGCAGTTACGGGGGTTTAGCGTCCGGAGAGCAGTTCTTC CASSYGGLASGEQFF
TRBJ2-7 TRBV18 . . TGTGCCAGCTCACCACCGAGGGCAGGGGATCCCTACGAGCAGTACTTC CASSPPRAGDPYEQYF
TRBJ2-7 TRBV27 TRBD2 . TGTGCCAGCAGCTATAGCGGGGTTAGGTCCTACGAGCAGTACTTC CASSYSGVRSYEQYF
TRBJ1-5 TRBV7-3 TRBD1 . TGTGCCAGCAGCCTGGGACAGGGGCTTCTTCTTAGCAATCAGCCCCAGCATTTT CASSLGQGLLLSNQPQHF
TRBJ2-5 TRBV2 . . TGTGCCAGCAGTGGGTCAGCAACGCGGCAAGAGACCCAGTACTTC CASSGSATRQETQYF
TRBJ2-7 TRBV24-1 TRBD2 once TGTGCCACCAGTGATCTTTGCGATTTCGCCCTCGGTTGCGGGAGGTCTGACTACGAGCAGTACTTC CATSDLCDFALGCGRSDYEQYF
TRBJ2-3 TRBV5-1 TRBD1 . TGCGCCAGCAGCCAGACAGGGGCGACAGATACGCAGTATTTT CASSQTGATDTQYF
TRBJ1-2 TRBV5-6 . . TGTGCCAGCAGCCGGTCGGGGGTGCATGGCTACACCTTC CASSRSGVHGYTF
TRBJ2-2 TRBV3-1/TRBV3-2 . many TGTGCCAGCAGCCAACCGGGACTCCTTAACACCGGGGAGCTGTTTTTT CASSQPGLLNTGELFF
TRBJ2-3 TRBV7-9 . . TGTGCCAGCAGCCTAGCGTGGAGTCCGACTAGCACAGATACGCAGTATTTT CASSLAWSPTSTDTQYF
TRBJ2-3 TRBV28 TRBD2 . TGTGCCAGCAGTTCGGCGGGGGGGCCGGAAGATACGCAGTATTTT CASSSAGGPEDTQYF
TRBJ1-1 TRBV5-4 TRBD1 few TGTGCCAGCAGCTGGGGGACAGGGGCTCTTGGCACTGAAGCTTTCTTT CASSWGTGALGTEAFF
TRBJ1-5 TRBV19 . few TGTGCCACCTCATTACAGGGTTTTCAGCCCCAGCATTTT CATSLQGFQPQHF
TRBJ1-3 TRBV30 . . TGTGCCTGGAGTGTCGGTCCCCGAAACACCATATATTTT CAWSVGPRNTIYF
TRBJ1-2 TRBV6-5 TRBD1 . TGTGCCAGCAGTTACTCGAGACAGGGGGAATATGGCTACACCTTC CASSYSRQGEYGYTF
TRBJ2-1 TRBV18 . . TGTGCCAGCTCACTTCAGGGTGGTTTTTACAATGAGCAGTTCTTC CASSLQGGFYNEQFF
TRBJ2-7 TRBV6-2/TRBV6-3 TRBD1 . TGTGCCAGCAGCTCCCGGGACAGGACGGGGACCTACGAGCAGTACTTC CASSSRDRTGTYEQYF
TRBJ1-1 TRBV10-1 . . TGCGCCAGCAGTGAGTCGAGTCCCGGAGGTTTGAACACTGAAGCTTTCTTT CASSESSPGGLNTEAFF
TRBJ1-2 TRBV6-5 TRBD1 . TGTGCCAGCAGTCCCGGGACAGGGGGCAACTATGGCTACACCTTC CASSPGTGGNYGYTF
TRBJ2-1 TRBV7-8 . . TGTGCCAGCAGCTTGCGCTCTTTATACAATGAGCAGTTCTTC CASSLRSLYNEQFF
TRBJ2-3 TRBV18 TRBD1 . TGTGCCAGCTCACGGGGCGCGGCCGCGGGACAGGGCACAGATACGCAGTATTTT CASSRGAAAGQGTDTQYF
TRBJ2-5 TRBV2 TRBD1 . TGTGCCAGCAGCCCCCCTTCCAGGGGGCCCCAAGAGACCCAGTACTTC CASSPPSRGPQETQYF
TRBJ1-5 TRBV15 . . TGTGCCACCAGCAGAGTAACAGGTCCCCAGCATTTT CATSRVTGPQHF
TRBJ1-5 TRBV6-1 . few TGTGCCAGCAGTGAAGAAATGGGAGTTCCTCAGCCCCAGCATTTT CASSEEMGVPQPQHF
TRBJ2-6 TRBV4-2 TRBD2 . TGTGCCAGCAGCCAAGATTACGGGGGGGCCTCCGGGGCCAACGTCCTGACTTTC CASSQDYGGASGANVLTF
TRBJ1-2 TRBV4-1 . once TGCGCCAGCAGCCAAGTGGGGCTTTATGGCTACACCTTC CASSQVGLYGYTF
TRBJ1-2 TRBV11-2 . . TGTGCCAGCAGCTTGCCGGGGCGGGGTGGCTACACCTTC CASSLPGRGGYTF
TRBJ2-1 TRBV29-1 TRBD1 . TGCAGCGTTGGAACGGGGCAGGGGGTCAATGAGCAGTTCTTC CSVGTGQGVNEQFF
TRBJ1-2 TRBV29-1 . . TGCAGCGTTGAAGATCGGGGAAGGGGCTACACCTTC CSVEDRGRGYTF